The subject of this entry is one T cell receptor (beta chain). V was trimmed by 8 bases and J by 1 base, leaving 15 bases between them. In germline, CDR1 is MNHEY, CDR2 SMNVEV (reference sequence). CDR3 length: 14 residues. The record originates from a study of T cell changes during pregnancy in multiple sclerosis. Data came from immunoSEQ multiplex PCR; TCRdb stores just in-frame clones and leaves some out. The data show some 58,000 clones, with around 96% seen just once and 2% to 2.5% held by the top ten. This sequence was found in a female donor with multiple sclerosis, enrolled in a pregnancy study. This specimen was CD8+ T cells from peripheral blood mononuclear cells, taken after pregnancy. The J gene is TRBJ2-7, the V gene TRBV27, with TRBD1 as a possible D gene (6 bases). This CDR3 reads CASAYREESYEQYF. The CDR3 DNA follows: TGTGCCAGCGCTTACAGGGAAGAATCCTACGAGCAGTACTTC.